One and the same sample provided the 6 T cell receptor beta chains below, sequenced in a study of cytomegalovirus exposure and HLA in healthy donors. PCR amplification relied on 60 Vbeta primers (plus 13 Jbeta primers). Profiling relied on immunoSEQ multiplex PCR, and the TCRdb table lists in-frame clones only, not all of them. The sample holds about 160,000 clones, 80% to 90% seen once. Sequencing input: PBMCs. These TCRs come from a man aged 18 to 29 in good health and CMV-seropositive.

This clone was seen a few times. CDR3 loop: CASRGTSQGLETQYF. The CDR3 DNA reads TGTGCCAGCAGGGGGACCTCACAGGGATTGGAGACCCAGTACTTC. This chain links TRBV27 with TRBJ2-5, with TRBD1 as a possible D gene (6 bases). V lost 6 bases and J 5 bases, leaving 19 bases between the germline ends. The length of the CDR3 is 15 residues. The V gene's germline CDR1 is MNHEY and CDR2 SMNVEV (reference sequence).

The chain is built from TRBV7-6 and TRBJ2-1; 10 bases fit TRBD1. Germline V lookup: CDR1 SGHVS, CDR2 FNYEAQ. Germline trimming cut 7 bases from V and 8 bases from J; bases unmatched to any gene: 14. This CDR3 has 16 amino acids. CDR3 sequence: CASTLGGTGVGDEQFF. CDR3 sequence (DNA): TGTGCCAGCACCCTGGGGGGGACAGGGGTAGGAGATGAGCAGTTCTTC.

The J gene is TRBJ2-5, the V gene TRBV27; 7 nucleotides agree with TRBD1. The closer fit of TRBJ2-7 to the DNA end suggests the J call may be wrong. Germline loops: CDR1 MNHEY, CDR2 SMNVEV (reference sequence). This CDR3 is 14 amino acids long. This chain's CDR3 is CASRKQGRNYEQYF. CDR3 DNA: TGTGCCAGCAGAAAACAGGGGCGTAACTACGAGCAGTACTTC.

This clone was seen a few times. The V call is TRBV2, the J call TRBJ2-4; 9 nucleotides agree with TRBD1. V lost 4 bases and J lost 1; bases outside the gene matches: 5. CDR3 length: 16 amino acids. Germline CDR1 SNHLY, CDR2 FYNNEI. CDR3 in DNA: TGTGCCAGCAGTGGGTCCGGGACAGGGGCCAAAAACATTCAGTACTTC. This codes for CASSGSGTGAKNIQYF.

As for this clone: This CDR3 is also generated by other DNA sequences in the sample. This chain uses TRBV2 with TRBJ1-1; 7 positions agree with TRBD1. This CDR3 region has 16 residues. Germline CDR1 reads SNHLY; CDR2 reads FYNNEI. V was clipped by 6 bases and J by 3 bases; unmatched bases: 13. CDR3 sequence reads: CASRKLKKQGYTEAFF. The CDR3 DNA sequence: TGTGCCAGCAGGAAGCTAAAAAAACAGGGGTACACTGAAGCTTTCTTT.

The rearrangement uses TRBV4-2 and TRBJ1-2; 9 bases agree with TRBD1. This CDR3 spans 20 amino acids. Germline lookup yields CDR1 LGHNA and CDR2 YNFKEQ. The J segment lost 4 bases and the V segment lost 3 bases, leaving 21 bases of the junction unmatched. The CDR3 loop is CASSHLLPGDRALLGYGYTF. The CDR3 DNA reads as TGTGCCAGCAGCCATCTCCTGCCTGGGGACAGGGCGTTATTGGGCTATGGCTACACCTTC.